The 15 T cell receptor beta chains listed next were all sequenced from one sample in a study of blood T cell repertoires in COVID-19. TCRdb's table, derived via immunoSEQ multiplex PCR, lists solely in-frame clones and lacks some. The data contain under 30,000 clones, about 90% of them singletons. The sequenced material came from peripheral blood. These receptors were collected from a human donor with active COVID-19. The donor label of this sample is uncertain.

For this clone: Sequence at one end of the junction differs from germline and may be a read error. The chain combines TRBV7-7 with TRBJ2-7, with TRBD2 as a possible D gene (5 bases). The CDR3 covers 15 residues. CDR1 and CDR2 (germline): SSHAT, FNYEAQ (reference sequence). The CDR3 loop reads CASSLGSDGLGEQYF. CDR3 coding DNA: TGTGCTAGCAGCTTAGGGAGCGACGGCTTGGGCGAGCAGTACTTC. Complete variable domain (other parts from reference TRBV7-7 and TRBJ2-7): GAGVSQSPRYKVTKRGQDVTLRCDPISSHATLYWYQQALGQGPEFLTYFNYEAQPDKSGLPSDRFSAERPEGSISTLTIQRTEQRDSAMYRCASSLGSDGLGEQYFGPGTRLTVT.

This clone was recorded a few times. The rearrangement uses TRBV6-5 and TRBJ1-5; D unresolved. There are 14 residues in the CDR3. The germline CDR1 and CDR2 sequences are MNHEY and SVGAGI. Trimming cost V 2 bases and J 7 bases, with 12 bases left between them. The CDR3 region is CASSYPAPRQPQHF. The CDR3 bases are TGTGCCAGCAGTTACCCCGCGCCCCGGCAGCCCCAGCATTTT.

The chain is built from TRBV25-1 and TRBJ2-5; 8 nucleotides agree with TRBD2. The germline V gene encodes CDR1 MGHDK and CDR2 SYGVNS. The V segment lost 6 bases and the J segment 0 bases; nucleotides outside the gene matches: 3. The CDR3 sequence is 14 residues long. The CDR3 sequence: CASSSRGDQETQYF. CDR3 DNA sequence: TGTGCCAGCAGCTCGCGGGGGGACCAAGAGACCCAGTACTTC.

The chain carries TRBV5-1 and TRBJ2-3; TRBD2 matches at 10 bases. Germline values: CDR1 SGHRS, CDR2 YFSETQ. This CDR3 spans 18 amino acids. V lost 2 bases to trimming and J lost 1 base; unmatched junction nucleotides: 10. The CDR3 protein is CASSFPSGRGWGTDTQYF. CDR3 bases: TGCGCCAGCAGCTTCCCTAGCGGGAGAGGTTGGGGCACAGATACGCAGTATTTT.

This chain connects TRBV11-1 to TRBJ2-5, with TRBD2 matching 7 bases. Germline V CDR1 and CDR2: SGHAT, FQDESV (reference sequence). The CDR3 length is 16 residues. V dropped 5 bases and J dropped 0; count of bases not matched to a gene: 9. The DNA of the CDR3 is TGTGCCAGCAGCCCATTGATGGGACTAAACCAAGAGACCCAGTACTTC. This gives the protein CASSPLMGLNQETQYF.

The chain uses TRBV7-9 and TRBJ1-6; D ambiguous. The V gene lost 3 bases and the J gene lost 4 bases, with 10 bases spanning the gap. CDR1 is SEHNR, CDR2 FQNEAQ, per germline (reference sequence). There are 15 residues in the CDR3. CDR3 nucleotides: TGTGCCAGCAGCTTGGGTCTAGTTTATAATTCACCCCTCCACTTT. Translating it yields CASSLGLVYNSPLHF.

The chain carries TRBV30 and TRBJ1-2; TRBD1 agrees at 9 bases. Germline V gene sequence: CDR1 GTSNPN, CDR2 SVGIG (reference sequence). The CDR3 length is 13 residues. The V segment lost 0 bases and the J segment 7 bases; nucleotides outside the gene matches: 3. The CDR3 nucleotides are TGTGCCTGGAGTGTCGACAGGGGGGTTGGCTACACCTTC. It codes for CAWSVDRGVGYTF.

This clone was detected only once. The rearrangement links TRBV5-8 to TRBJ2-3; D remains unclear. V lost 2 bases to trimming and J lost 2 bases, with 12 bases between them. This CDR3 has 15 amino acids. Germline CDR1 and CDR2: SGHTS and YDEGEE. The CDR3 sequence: CASSLGDGYTDTQYF. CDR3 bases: TGTGCCAGCAGCTTAGGAGACGGGTACACAGATACGCAGTATTTT.

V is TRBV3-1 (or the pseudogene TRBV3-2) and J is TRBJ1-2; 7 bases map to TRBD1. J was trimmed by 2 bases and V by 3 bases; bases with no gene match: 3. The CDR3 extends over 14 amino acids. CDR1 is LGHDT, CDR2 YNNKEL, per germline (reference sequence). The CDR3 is CASSQGQTNYGYTF. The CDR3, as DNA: TGTGCCAGCAGCCAGGGACAGACGAACTATGGCTACACCTTC.

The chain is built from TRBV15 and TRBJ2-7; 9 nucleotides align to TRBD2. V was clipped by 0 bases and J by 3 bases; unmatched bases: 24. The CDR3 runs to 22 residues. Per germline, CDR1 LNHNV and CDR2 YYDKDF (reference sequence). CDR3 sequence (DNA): TGTGCCACCAGCAGAGATGGAGGTAGACTAGCGGACCTTTTAATCGGGGGCTACGAGCAGTACTTC. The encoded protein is CATSRDGGRLADLLIGGYEQYF.

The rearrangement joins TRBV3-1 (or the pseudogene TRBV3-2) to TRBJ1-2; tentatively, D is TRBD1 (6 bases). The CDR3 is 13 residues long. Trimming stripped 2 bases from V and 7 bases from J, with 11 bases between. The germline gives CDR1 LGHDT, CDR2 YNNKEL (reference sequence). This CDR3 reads CASSQNAGVGYTF. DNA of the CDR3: TGTGCCAGCAGCCAAAACGCAGGGGTTGGCTACACCTTC.

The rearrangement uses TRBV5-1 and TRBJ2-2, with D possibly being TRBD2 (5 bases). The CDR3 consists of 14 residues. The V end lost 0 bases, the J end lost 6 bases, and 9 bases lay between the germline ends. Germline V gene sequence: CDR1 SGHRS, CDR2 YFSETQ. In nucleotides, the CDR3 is TGCGCCAGCAGCTTGGCTGGGCGGGCCGGGGAGCTGTTTTTT. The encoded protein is CASSLAGRAGELFF.

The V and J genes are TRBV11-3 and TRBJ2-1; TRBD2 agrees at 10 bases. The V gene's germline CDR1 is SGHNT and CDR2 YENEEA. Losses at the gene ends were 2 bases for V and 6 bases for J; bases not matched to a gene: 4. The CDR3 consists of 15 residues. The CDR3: CASSLSGGAGNEQFF. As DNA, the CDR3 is TGTGCCAGCAGCTTAAGCGGGGGGGCCGGCAATGAGCAGTTCTTC.

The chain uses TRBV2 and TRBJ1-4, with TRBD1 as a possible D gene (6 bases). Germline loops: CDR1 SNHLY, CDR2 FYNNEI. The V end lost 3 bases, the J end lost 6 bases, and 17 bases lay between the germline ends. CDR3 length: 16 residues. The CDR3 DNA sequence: TGTGCCAGCAGTGATGCCACAGGGTTTAGTGATGAAAAACTGTTTTTT. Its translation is CASSDATGFSDEKLFF.

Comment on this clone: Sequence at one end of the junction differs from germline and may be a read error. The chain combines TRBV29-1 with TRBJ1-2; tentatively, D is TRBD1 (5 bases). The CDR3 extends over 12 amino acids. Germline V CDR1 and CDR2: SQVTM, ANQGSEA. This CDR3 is CSVEEGQPAGNF. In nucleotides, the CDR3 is TGCAGCGTTGAAGAGGGGCAGCCCGCGGGGAACTTC.